The 6 T cell receptor beta chains below all came from one sample that was sequenced in a study of cytomegalovirus exposure and HLA in healthy donors (dated by TCRdb to about 2017). Library creation used the immunoSEQ multiplex PCR assay. This immuneACCESS table, as held by TCRdb, lists in-frame sequences with V and J called but not all clones. Of the missing ones, under half trace to an unresolved V gene in checked studies; the others have no known cause. The sample contains tens of thousands of clones, about 91% of them found a single time. The ten largest clones represent around 2.2% of the sample. The sample consisted of PBMCs. All receptors derive from a woman in her thirties in good health and CMV-seronegative.

V gene TRBV5-1 combines with J gene TRBJ2-3; TRBD2 matches 9 bases. Per germline, CDR1 SGHRS and CDR2 YFSETQ. This CDR3 is 17 amino acids long. V shed 4 bases, J shed 4 bases, and the junction held 13 bases outside the gene matches. The CDR3 spells CASSPGLAPASSDTQYF. CDR3 nucleotides: TGCGCCAGCAGCCCCGGACTAGCGCCCGCGTCCTCAGATACGCAGTATTTT.

The gene calls are TRBV19 and TRBJ1-1; TRBD1 matches at 10 bases. The CDR3 runs 15 residues. V was clipped by 5 bases and J by 1 base; unmatched bases: 4. The germline gives CDR1 LNHDA, CDR2 SQIVND (reference sequence). As DNA, the CDR3 is TGTGCCAGTAGTCCAAGACAGGGGGCGAACACTGAAGCTTTCTTT. Translation gives CASSPRQGANTEAFF.

CDR3: CASRPTGSKGEQYF. DNA for the CDR3: TGTGCCAGCAGGCCGACAGGGAGCAAGGGGGAGCAGTACTTC. The rearrangement joins TRBV11-2 to TRBJ2-7, with TRBD1 identical over 7 bases. The germline gives CDR1 SGHAT, CDR2 FQNNGV. The CDR3 is 14 amino acids. With 6 bases clipped from V and 7 bases from J, the junction kept 12 bases outside the gene matches.

The gene calls are TRBV7-9 and TRBJ1-1; D unclear. Trimming took off 5 bases at V and 5 bases at J, with 12 bases between the two ends. This CDR3 region has 13 residues. Germline values: CDR1 SEHNR, CDR2 FQNEAQ (reference sequence). The CDR3 is CASSLQAGTEAFF. For the CDR3, the DNA is TGTGCCAGCAGCCTTCAAGCGGGTACTGAAGCTTTCTTT.

V gene TRBV9 combines with J gene TRBJ1-1; D might be TRBD1 (6 bases). CDR1 SGDLS and CDR2 YYNGEE come from the germline V gene. The CDR3 runs to 16 residues. With 0 bases removed from V and 3 bases from J, the gap between germline ends came to 15 bases. The CDR3 here is CASSVEARPGDTEAFF. For the CDR3, the DNA is TGTGCCAGCAGCGTAGAGGCCCGTCCAGGGGACACTGAAGCTTTCTTT.

This clone was seen only once. The gene calls are TRBV9 and TRBJ2-1, with 9 bases aligning to TRBD2. CDR3 length equals 15 residues. V trimming: 7 bases; J trimming: 1 base; junction bases outside the gene matches: 6. Germline V gives CDR1 SGDLS, CDR2 YYNGEE. The CDR3 DNA reads as TGTGCCAGCGCCCGACTAGCGGATTCCTACAATGAGCAGTTCTTC. Translation: CASARLADSYNEQFF. Complete variable domain (other parts from reference TRBV9 and TRBJ2-1): DSGVTQTPKHLITATGQRVTLRCSPRSGDLSVYWYQQSLDQGLQFLIQYYNGEERAKGNILERFSAQQFPDLHSELNLSSLELGDSALYFCASARLADSYNEQFFGPGTRLTVL.